This T cell receptor beta chain stems from a study of blood T cells in healthy people across ages (dated by TCRdb to about 2015). With respect to the entire study: In model experiments, roughly one uniquely barcoded TCR beta cDNA molecule per two T cells was captured by template switching. To track age-related changes in TCR beta repertoire diversity, the study relied on deep sequencing normalized with unique cDNA molecular identifiers. The donors were split into four age groups: young (average around 15 years), middle-aged (39), aged (more than 55) and long-lived (roughly 77). Donors of different ages were randomly distributed across sequencing lanes to avoid experimental bias. For two donors (one aged 18 to 29 and one aged 80 or older), the study analyzed two additional independent replicas of 1 million unique cDNA reads from the same blood draw.

Systemically healthy Caucasian individuals from Russia, 39 in total and aged roughly 6 to 100 years, were included as donors. Each donor gave roughly 9.5 milliliters of peripheral blood, collected into EDTA-treated Vacutainer tubes. Ficoll-Paque density-gradient centrifugation was used to isolate PBMCs, with at least 6 million per sample. Total RNA, at least 5 micrograms per sample, was extracted from PBMCs with Trizol reagent. Naive CD45RAhigh/CD27high T cell percentages were measured by flow cytometry on a PBMC aliquot from every donor. General study outcomes and caveats: Total diversity estimates from one million sequenced T cells were considered lower bounds and underestimates. Because the CMV infection status of the donors was unknown, age-related changes in expanded clonotypes may potentially have been confounded. Compared with the aged group, the long-lived group had more naive CD4+ T cells, fewer expanded clones and increased TCR diversity, suggesting age selection. As age increased, observed TCR beta diversity per million T cells dropped in a roughly linear way, and a significant reduction was already evident by age roughly 40. A strong correlation was found between observed TCR beta diversity and the percentage of naive T cells measured by flow cytometry. Conclusive comparison of naive and antigen-experienced compartments was prevented by the profiling of bulk unsorted PBMCs.

In the case of this clonotype: What antigen it recognizes has not been identified. No much larger clone is present one base from it, and per-base qualities are unavailable.

Its CDR3 holds 13 amino acids, cysteine through phenylalanine. Solely the CDR3 DNA is kept, with 39 bases framed from the first base. Germline trimming amounts to 6 bases on V and 8 bases on J, with 7 as the count of junction bases outside the gene matches. Receptor amplification or capture employed 5' RACE. The instrument given in TCRdb is Illumina HiSeq 2500. A second PCR of roughly 7 to 11 cycles was performed with a sample-barcoded 5' primer and a J-beta primer mix. A template-switch 5' adaptor carrying 12 random nucleotides introduced a unique molecular identifier onto each TCR beta cDNA molecule. At least 2.5 million CDR3-containing paired-end reads were obtained from each sample. First-strand cDNA was synthesized from all RNA with the Mint cDNA synthesis kit, primed by a TRBC-specific oligonucleotide. After uracil-DNA glycosylase treatment, a first 18-cycle PCR used universal primers M1SS and BC2_uni_R on all cDNA. The paper's data handling went like this. Normalization of each sample was performed by random selection of 1 million high-quality reads, each carrying a distinct molecular identifier. Reads with shared molecular identifiers were discarded instead of being binned into consensus sequences. CDR3 identification, clonotype clustering and error correction used MiTCR with a Q25 quality threshold and the strictest error-elimination algorithm. Lower-bound total TCR beta diversity was estimated with a nonparametric unseen species model using Euler transformation. In TCRdb, the public reads were trimmed at Q25 with fastp and aligned with MiXCR, with productive beta chains retained. Each record represents a unique CDR3 protein, reported with the most common genes and DNA among its rows. These V and J calls are TCRdb output, not the study's own analysis. The sample table lists 1.5 million to 2 million distinct CDR3 sequences, roughly 30% of them with a count of one. Clones ranked in the top ten supply roughly 12% of the sample.

This chain joins TRBV12-3 or TRBV12-4 to TRBJ1-2; 9 bases in the middle match TRBD1. This clonotype was obtained from a woman aged 25 to 39 in good health. Material: blood. The CDR3 reads CASRGQGLRGYTF. Read as DNA, the sequence is TGTGCCAGCAGAGGACAGGGGCTTAGGGGCTACACCTTC.